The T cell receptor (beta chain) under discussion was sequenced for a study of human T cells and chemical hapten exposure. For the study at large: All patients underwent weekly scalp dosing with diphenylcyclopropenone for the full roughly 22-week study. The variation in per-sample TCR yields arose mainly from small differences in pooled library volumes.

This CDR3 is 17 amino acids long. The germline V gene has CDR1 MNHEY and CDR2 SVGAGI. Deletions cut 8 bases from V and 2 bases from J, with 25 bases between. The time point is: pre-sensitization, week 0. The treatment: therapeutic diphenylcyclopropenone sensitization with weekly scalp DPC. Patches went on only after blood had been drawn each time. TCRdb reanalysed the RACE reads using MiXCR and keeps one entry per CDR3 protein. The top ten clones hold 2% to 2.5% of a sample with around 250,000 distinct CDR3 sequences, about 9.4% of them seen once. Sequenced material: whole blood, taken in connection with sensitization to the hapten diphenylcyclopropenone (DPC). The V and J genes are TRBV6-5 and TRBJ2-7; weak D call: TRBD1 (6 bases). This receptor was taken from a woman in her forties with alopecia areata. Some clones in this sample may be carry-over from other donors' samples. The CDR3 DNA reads TGTGCCAGCTCGTCCCTACAGGGCTCCTCGTCCCCCTACGAGCAGTACTTC. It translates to CASSSLQGSSSPYEQYF.